The 29 T cell receptor beta chains presented below share a single source sample, sequenced in a study of Ad26.COV2.S vaccination and SARS-CoV-2 variants. TCRdb's copy holds only in-frame clones and misses some; the assay was immunoSEQ multiplex PCR. The top ten hold 3% to 3.5% of the sample, which has 300,000 to 500,000 clones, roughly nine tenths seen once. Regarding treatment: around 19 received Ad26.COV2.S at low or high dose, single or two shots; five or six received placebo; per-sample allocation not given. Samples were taken on day 63 after the first vaccine or placebo injection. The sequences come from peripheral blood, collected in a trial of Ad26.COV2.S vaccine versus placebo. The receptors were gathered from a person aged 18-65 years who received the Ad26.COV2.S COVID-19 vaccine or a placebo.

The V gene is TRBV6-5, the J gene TRBJ1-2; the D is unclear. Looked up from germline, CDR1 is MNHEY and CDR2 is SVGAGI. This CDR3 comprises 15 residues. V lost 6 bases to trimming and J lost 3 bases, with 17 bases between them. CDR3 residues: CASSNGESDYYGYTF. In DNA form, the CDR3 reads TGTGCCAGCAGCAACGGGGAGTCGGACTACTATGGCTACACCTTC.

V is TRBV4-1 and J is TRBJ1-2; 7 nucleotides match TRBD1. In germline, CDR1 is MGHRA, CDR2 YSYEKL. The CDR3 contains 16 residues. The V and J ends lost 2 bases and 4 bases, in that order; junction bases with no gene match: 10. The CDR3 region is CASSQPTRGQLYGYTF. The CDR3 bases are TGCGCCAGCAGCCAACCGACGCGGGGACAGCTCTATGGCTACACCTTC.

This clone showed up just once. Additional DNA sequences in this sample encode the identical CDR3. The chain combines TRBV19 with TRBJ2-1; D gene uncertain. This CDR3 is 13 amino acids long. Looked up from germline, CDR1 is LNHDA and CDR2 is SQIVND (reference sequence). V dropped 1 base and J dropped 5 bases, with 6 bases sitting between them. CDR3 sequence reads: CASSIGRNNEQFF. The CDR3 bases are TGTGCCAGTAGTATAGGACGAAACAATGAGCAGTTCTTC.

The chain has TRBV12-3 or TRBV12-4 and TRBJ1-6; 10 nucleotides line up with TRBD1. Trimming cost V 6 bases and J 11 bases; bases outside gene matches: 4. The CDR3 spans 13 residues. The CDR3 region has the DNA TGTGCCAGCAGAGGGACAGGGGCTACACCCCTCCACTTT. Residues: CASRGTGATPLHF.

This clone was seen only a few times. The chain has TRBV7-9 and TRBJ2-2; 13 positions agree with TRBD2. V gave up 4 bases and J gave up 6 bases; unmatched junction bases: 5. The germline V gene has CDR1 SEHNR and CDR2 FQNEAQ (reference sequence). CDR3 length: 16 amino acids. The CDR3 loop reads CASSSTGTSGAGELFF. The CDR3 DNA sequence: TGTGCCAGCAGCTCTACCGGGACTAGCGGGGCCGGGGAGCTGTTTTTT.

The rearrangement joins TRBV27 to TRBJ1-1, with D maybe TRBD1 (6 bases). This CDR3 spans 14 amino acids. CDR1 is MNHEY and CDR2 is SMNVEV in the germline V gene (reference sequence). Trimming cost V 5 bases and J 2 bases, with 12 bases left between them. The CDR3 nucleotides read TGTGCCAGCAGTCTTCCCGGGACAAACACTGAAGCTTTCTTT. The encoded protein is CASSLPGTNTEAFF.

V and J are TRBV19 and TRBJ1-5; no firm D call. Trimming took 6 bases from V and 4 from J, leaving 10 bases between them. This CDR3 is built from 13 residues. Germline V gives CDR1 LNHDA, CDR2 SQIVND (reference sequence). The CDR3 DNA reads TGTGCCAGTAGCCGGGAGCAAAATCAGCCCCAGCATTTT. This gives the protein CASSREQNQPQHF.

This clone was seen a handful of times. V usage is TRBV24-1 and J usage is TRBJ1-5; a weak D match, TRBD1 (6 bases). This CDR3 region has 13 residues. Between the trimmed V and J ends, which lost 9 bases and 2 bases, there was a span of 10 bases. The V gene's germline CDR1 is KGHDR and CDR2 SFDVKD. CDR3 sequence (DNA): TGTGCCACCTCACAGGGTGGCAATCAGCCCCAGCATTTT. Amino acids: CATSQGGNQPQHF.

The rearrangement links TRBV7-9 to TRBJ1-5; D not resolved. V shed 5 bases and J shed 7 bases, with 9 bases lying between them. Germline V gives CDR1 SEHNR, CDR2 FQNEAQ (reference sequence). The CDR3 covers 12 residues. DNA of the CDR3: TGTGCCAGCAGCCTAATGGGGCAGCCCCAGCATTTT. This gives the protein CASSLMGQPQHF.

The V and J genes are TRBV7-9 and TRBJ2-7; D might be TRBD1 or TRBD2, each matching 5 bases. Germline-derived CDR1 and CDR2 are SEHNR and FQNEAQ (reference sequence). With 2 bases removed from V and 1 base from J, the gap between germline ends came to 15 bases. The CDR3 covers 16 residues. The CDR3 is CASSLSGTRRSYEQYF. The CDR3 coding sequence is TGTGCCAGCAGCTTATCTGGGACGAGAAGATCCTACGAGCAGTACTTC.

This clone has a single count. This chain links TRBV4-3 with TRBJ1-4; D gene uncertain. V lost 2 bases, J lost 6 bases, and 10 bases lay in between. The CDR3 is 14 amino acids. Per germline, CDR1 LGHNA and CDR2 YSLEER. The chain's CDR3 is CASSQSALDEKLFF. In DNA, the CDR3 is TGCGCCAGCAGCCAAAGTGCCCTTGATGAAAAACTGTTTTTT.

CDR3 protein: CASSIGRGAGTF. The CDR3 DNA is TGTGCCAGTAGTATAGGTCGGGGGGCCGGCACCTTC. The chain carries TRBV19 and TRBJ1-2; D possibly corresponds to TRBD1 (6 bases). This CDR3 spans 12 amino acids. V shed 1 base and J shed 13 bases, with 13 bases lying between them. Germline lookup yields CDR1 LNHDA and CDR2 SQIVND (reference sequence).

V is TRBV12-3 or TRBV12-4 and J is TRBJ2-1; D gene uncertain. Trimming removed 2 bases at V and 7 bases at J, with 6 bases between. This CDR3 has 12 residues. In DNA, the CDR3 is TGTGCCAGCAGTTTATCGGGTAATGAGCAGTTCTTC. This encodes CASSLSGNEQFF.

The V call is TRBV5-5, the J call TRBJ1-2; TRBD1 is a possible D gene (5 bases). This CDR3 is built from 14 residues. V shed 0 bases and J shed 6 bases, with 12 bases lying between them. CDR1 SGHKS and CDR2 YYEKEE come from the germline V gene (reference sequence). CDR3 sequence (DNA): TGTGCCAGCAGCTTGGGACAGAGCATAAATGGCTACACCTTC. It encodes CASSLGQSINGYTF. The full variable domain, with the rest looked up from reference TRBV5-5 and TRBJ1-2, is DAGVTQSPTHLIKTRGQQVTLRCSPISGHKSVSWYQQVLGQGPQFIFQYYEKEERGRGNFPDRFSARQFPNYSSELNVNALLLGDSALYLCASSLGQSINGYTFGSGTRLTVV.

The rearrangement joins TRBV2 to TRBJ2-5; a weak D match, TRBD2 (6 bases). Germline V CDR1 and CDR2: SNHLY, FYNNEI. The germline V and J ends were trimmed by 1 base and 2 bases, with 11 bases remaining between them. This CDR3 has 15 amino acids. As DNA, the CDR3 is TGTGCCAGCAGTGAAGGCGGGGACTTTCAAGAGACCCAGTACTTC. Protein product: CASSEGGDFQETQYF.

The J gene is TRBJ2-7, the V gene TRBV27; 8 bases are a match to TRBD2. The germline CDR1 and CDR2 sequences are MNHEY and SMNVEV (reference sequence). V lost 2 bases and J lost 6; bases outside the gene matches: 6. The CDR3 is made up of 14 amino acids. This CDR3 is CASSLREGAGEQYF. CDR3 coding DNA: TGTGCCAGCAGTTTACGGGAGGGCGCGGGCGAGCAGTACTTC.

The chain recombines TRBV7-2 with TRBJ2-7, with 9 bases lining up with TRBD1. CDR3 length: 16 amino acids. Germline CDR1 reads SGHTA; CDR2 reads FQGNSA. The V gene end was trimmed by 0 bases and the J gene end by 4 bases; junction bases not matched to a gene: 7. The CDR3 DNA sequence: TGTGCCAGCAGCTTAGCGCCCTTGGGACAGGGTTACGAGCAGTACTTC. It encodes CASSLAPLGQGYEQYF.

The chain uses TRBV5-4 and TRBJ1-3; D unclear. This CDR3 comprises 15 residues. V was trimmed by 4 bases and J by 0 bases, leaving 11 bases between them. Germline V gene sequence: CDR1 SGHNT, CDR2 YYREEE (reference sequence). The CDR3 sequence is CASSIDSNSGNTIYF. CDR3 sequence (DNA): TGTGCCAGCAGCATCGACTCAAACTCTGGAAACACCATATATTTT.

The rearrangement joins TRBV19 to TRBJ1-1, with D perhaps TRBD1 (6 bases). Germline V gives CDR1 LNHDA, CDR2 SQIVND (reference sequence). V lost 5 bases to trimming and J lost 5 bases, with 15 bases between them. This CDR3 contains 14 residues. The CDR3 sequence is CASSEGGIRTEAFF. DNA for the CDR3: TGTGCCAGTAGTGAGGGGGGAATAAGAACTGAAGCTTTCTTT.

The chain recombines TRBV7-2 with TRBJ2-7; TRBD2 is a possible D gene (6 bases). V lost 1 base, J lost 3 bases, and 16 bases lay in between. Per germline, CDR1 SGHTA and CDR2 FQGNSA. The CDR3 extends over 16 amino acids. CDR3 in DNA: TGTGCCAGCAGCTTAGATCGCGGGACCGCCCTCTACGAGCAGTACTTC. Translation: CASSLDRGTALYEQYF.

The chain joins TRBV6-1 to TRBJ1-5; D gene uncertain. Germline V gene sequence: CDR1 MNHNS, CDR2 SASEGT. The CDR3 length is 14 residues. Between the trimmed V and J ends, which lost 2 bases and 9 bases, there was a span of 14 bases. Here the CDR3 reads CASSEISVLGPQHF. In nucleotides, the CDR3 is TGTGCCAGCAGTGAAATTTCAGTCCTGGGGCCCCAGCATTTT.

The rearrangement links TRBV5-1 to TRBJ1-4; 8 nucleotides line up with TRBD1. CDR1 SGHRS and CDR2 YFSETQ come from the germline V gene. This CDR3 contains 16 residues. V dropped 3 bases and J dropped 7; count of bases not matched to a gene: 11. The CDR3 reads CASSSTQGQEFEKLFF. CDR3 bases: TGCGCCAGCAGCTCTACTCAGGGACAGGAATTTGAAAAACTGTTTTTT.

V usage is TRBV24-1 and J usage is TRBJ2-2; 8 nucleotides align to TRBD1. The length of the CDR3 is 14 residues. Looked up from germline, CDR1 is KGHDR and CDR2 is SFDVKD. J gave up 6 bases and V 4 bases, and 3 bases lay outside the gene matches. The CDR3 nucleotides are TGTGCCACCAGTGAGCCGACAGGGGCCGGGGAGCTGTTTTTT. Protein product: CATSEPTGAGELFF.

The chain carries TRBV25-1 and TRBJ1-3; 8 nucleotides align to TRBD1. Germline V gene data show CDR1 as MGHDK and CDR2 as SYGVNS. This CDR3 has 16 amino acids. V lost 4 bases, J lost 0 bases, and 5 bases stayed unmatched. The CDR3 region is CASSGDRIVSGNTIYF. The CDR3 DNA follows: TGTGCCAGCAGTGGGGACAGGATTGTCTCTGGAAACACCATATATTTT.

The V and J genes are TRBV6-5 and TRBJ2-1; 8 positions agree with TRBD2. The germline gives CDR1 MNHEY, CDR2 SVGAGI. Germline trimming cut 4 bases from V and 2 bases from J; bases unmatched to any gene: 4. The CDR3 has 15 amino acids. In nucleotides, the CDR3 is TGTGCCAGCAGTTCCCGGGGGGGGACCTACAATGAGCAGTTCTTC. Translation gives CASSSRGGTYNEQFF.

The chain is built from TRBV5-4 and TRBJ2-1; D perhaps matches TRBD2 (7 bases). The V gene's germline CDR1 is SGHNT and CDR2 YYREEE (reference sequence). The CDR3 loop spans 15 amino acids. Trimming took 2 bases from V and 7 from J, leaving 16 bases between them. In DNA, the CDR3 is TGTGCCAGCAGCTTCCGGGGGGCCCTCAGGAATGAGCAGTTCTTC. Amino acids: CASSFRGALRNEQFF.

The chain is built from TRBV5-6 and TRBJ2-7, with D possibly TRBD1 on 6 matching bases. V dropped 1 base and J dropped 2 bases, with 10 bases sitting between them. The CDR3 has 14 amino acids. Per the germline V gene, CDR1 is SGHDT and CDR2 is YYEEEE. CDR3 loop: CASSLIRGPYEQYF. Here the CDR3 DNA reads TGTGCCAGCAGCTTGATCAGGGGCCCCTACGAGCAGTACTTC.

This chain joins TRBV4-2 and TRBJ2-7, with 8 bases identical to TRBD2. The V segment lost 5 bases and the J segment 7 bases; nucleotides outside the gene matches: 13. CDR1 and CDR2 (germline): LGHNA, YNFKEQ. The CDR3 totals 15 residues. CDR3: CASSSRLAGIGEQYF. The CDR3 DNA is TGTGCCAGCAGCTCTCGTCTAGCGGGTATAGGGGAGCAGTACTTC.

The chain joins TRBV2 to TRBJ2-2, with D perhaps given as TRBD1 or TRBD2 (5 bases each). The CDR3 is made up of 13 amino acids. V was cut by 6 bases and J by 6 bases, with 11 bases left in between. From germline, CDR1 is SNHLY and CDR2 FYNNEI. For the CDR3, the DNA is TGTGCCAGCAGCCAGGGACGGGCCGGGGAGCTGTTTTTT. It yields the protein CASSQGRAGELFF.